Shown below are 18 T cell receptor beta chains from a single sample sequenced in a study of cytomegalovirus exposure and HLA in healthy donors. PCR used 60 Vbeta primers and 13 Jbeta primers. TCRdb's table, derived via immunoSEQ multiplex PCR, lists solely in-frame clones and lacks some. The sample lists 140,000 or so clones; 84% were seen once. The sequencing sample was made of PBMCs. These receptors originate from a boy aged 2 to 10 in good health and CMV-seronegative.

The gene calls are TRBV5-1 and TRBJ2-7; 7 nucleotides align to TRBD2. The CDR3 totals 15 residues. Germline values: CDR1 SGHRS, CDR2 YFSETQ. The trim removed 3 bases at V and 3 bases at J, leaving 9 bases unmatched. This CDR3 is CASSWAAGLNYEQYF. DNA for the CDR3: TGCGCCAGCAGCTGGGCAGCGGGACTGAACTACGAGCAGTACTTC. The full variable domain, rest sourced from reference TRBV5-1 and TRBJ2-7, is KAGVTQTPRYLIKTRGQQVTLSCSPISGHRSVSWYQQTPGQGLQFLFEYFSETQRNKGNFPGRFSGRQFSNSRSEMNVSTLELGDSALYLCASSWAAGLNYEQYFGPGTRLTVT.

The chain carries TRBV21-1 and TRBJ2-2; the DNA was not used to check the table's D call, TRBD2. TRBV21-1 is tagged as a pseudogene. This CDR3 has 14 amino acids. The CDR3 reads CASSARGATGELFF. CDR3 nucleotide sequence: TGTGCCAGCAGCGCCCGGGGTGCCACCGGGGAGCTGTTTTTT.

The chain links TRBV5-1 to TRBJ2-2; 7 nucleotides align to TRBD1. V was pared by 4 bases and J by 0 bases, with 6 bases of the junction left unmatched. The CDR3 extends over 16 amino acids. Germline V gene sequence: CDR1 SGHRS, CDR2 YFSETQ. In nucleotides, the CDR3 is TGCGCCAGCAGCCCCACAGGGGTGGCGAACACCGGGGAGCTGTTTTTT. This gives the protein CASSPTGVANTGELFF. Complete variable domain (other parts from reference TRBV5-1 and TRBJ2-2): KAGVTQTPRYLIKTRGQQVTLSCSPISGHRSVSWYQQTPGQGLQFLFEYFSETQRNKGNFPGRFSGRQFSNSRSEMNVSTLELGDSALYLCASSPTGVANTGELFFGEGSRLTVL.

This clone has just one count. The chain is built from TRBV6-1 and TRBJ1-5; possibly TRBD1 for D (5 bases). The germline V gene has CDR1 MNHNS and CDR2 SASEGT. Between the trimmed V and J ends, which lost 8 bases and 9 bases, there was a span of 17 bases. The CDR3 has 13 amino acids. This chain's CDR3 is CASGHQLQGPQHF. DNA of the CDR3: TGTGCCAGCGGACACCAACTCCAGGGGCCCCAGCATTTT.

This clone was counted between two and nine times. The chain links TRBV28 to TRBJ1-5, with TRBD1 matching 9 bases. Germline V lookup: CDR1 MDHEN, CDR2 SYDVKM. The CDR3 loop spans 14 amino acids. J lost 7 bases, V lost 6 bases, and 7 bases had no gene match. The CDR3 loop reads CASRLTGGGQPQHF. For the CDR3, the DNA is TGTGCCAGCAGGTTGACAGGGGGTGGGCAGCCCCAGCATTTT. Variable domain in full (rest from reference TRBV28 and TRBJ1-5): DVKVTQSSRYLVKRTGEKVFLECVQDMDHENMFWYRQDPGLGLRLIYFSYDVKMKEKGDIPEGYSVSREKKERFSLILESASTNQTSMYLCASRLTGGGQPQHFGDGTRLSIL.

The chain recombines TRBV11-2 with TRBJ2-7; 11 nucleotides align to TRBD2. Germline-derived CDR1 and CDR2 are SGHAT and FQNNGV. J was trimmed by 6 bases and V by 5 bases; bases with no gene match: 12. The CDR3 is 16 amino acids. This chain's CDR3 is CASSTRTSGSAGEQYF. In DNA form, the CDR3 reads TGTGCCAGCAGCACCCGAACTAGCGGGAGTGCGGGCGAGCAGTACTTC.

This sequence joins TRBV18 and TRBJ1-2; D is perhaps TRBD1 (6 bases). CDR1 and CDR2 (germline): KGHSH, LQKENI. Trimming took off 3 bases at V and 8 bases at J, with 13 bases between the two ends. This CDR3 spans 13 amino acids. The CDR3 reads CASSPSGVVGYTF. The CDR3 DNA reads TGTGCCAGCTCACCGTCAGGGGTAGTGGGCTACACCTTC. The variable domain in full, completed from reference TRBV18 and TRBJ1-2, reads NAGVMQNPRHLVRRRGQEARLRCSPMKGHSHVYWYRQLPEEGLKFMVYLQKENIIDESGMPKERFSAEFPKEGPSILRIQQVVRGDSAAYFCASSPSGVVGYTFGSGTRLTVV.

The chain uses TRBV19 and TRBJ1-5; D might be TRBD1 (5 bases). Trimming shortened V by 4 bases and J by 7 bases, and 20 bases separated the two germline ends. CDR1 and CDR2 (germline): LNHDA, SQIVND (reference sequence). CDR3 length: 16 amino acids. This chain's CDR3 is CASSTGGAQGGQPQHF. DNA of the CDR3: TGTGCCAGTAGTACAGGTGGGGCCCAGGGAGGACAGCCCCAGCATTTT.

The V call is TRBV5-1, the J call TRBJ2-5; TRBD1 is a possible D gene (6 bases). The V end lost 4 bases, the J end lost 4 bases, and 14 bases lay between the germline ends. The V gene's germline CDR1 is SGHRS and CDR2 YFSETQ. There are 14 residues in the CDR3. In nucleotides, the CDR3 is TGCGCCAGCAGCCCGGCGACAGGACTAGAGACCCAGTACTTC. Its protein product is CASSPATGLETQYF.

Remarks on this clone: An end of the junction does not agree with germline; a read error may underlie this. The genes are TRBV28 and TRBJ2-7; possible D gene TRBD2, 6 bases. This CDR3 is built from 16 residues. Germline V lookup: CDR1 MDHEN, CDR2 SYDVKM. The CDR3 region is CASSLGVAEMDDEQCF. CDR3 bases: TGTGCCAGCAGTTTGGGGGTAGCGGAAATGGACGACGAGCAGTGCTTC.

This chain joins TRBV30 and TRBJ1-3, with D tentatively TRBD1 (6 bases). The germline gives CDR1 GTSNPN, CDR2 SVGIG (reference sequence). Trimming removed 4 bases at V and 5 bases at J, with 9 bases between. CDR3 size: 12 residues. CDR3 DNA sequence: TGTGCCTGGACAGGGGCGAGAAACACCATATATTTT. Amino acids: CAWTGARNTIYF.

V gene TRBV10-3 combines with J gene TRBJ1-5; no clear D. From germline, CDR1 is ENHRY and CDR2 SYGVKD. The CDR3 contains 15 residues. V was trimmed by 3 bases and J by 6 bases, leaving 15 bases between them. CDR3 in amino acids: CAISDPRRLGQPQHF. In DNA, the CDR3 is TGTGCCATCAGTGATCCGCGGAGGTTGGGTCAGCCCCAGCATTTT.

This rearrangement joins TRBV30 to TRBJ1-1, with D possibly matching TRBD1 (5 bases). Germline CDR1 GTSNPN, CDR2 SVGIG (reference sequence). The CDR3 is 13 residues long. The V end was cut by 3 bases, the J end by 2 bases, with 10 bases between. The CDR3 sequence: CAWRDTVNTEAFF. CDR3 sequence (DNA): TGTGCCTGGAGGGACACGGTTAACACTGAAGCTTTCTTT.

This clone was counted a few times. The rearrangement links TRBV2 to TRBJ1-1; D gene uncertain. CDR1 is SNHLY, CDR2 FYNNEI, per germline. The germline V and J ends were trimmed by 11 bases and 10 bases, with 26 bases remaining between them. The CDR3 length is 14 residues. The CDR3 loop reads CAGRLMMFSTSAFF. The CDR3 coding sequence is TGTGCCGGCCGTCTCATGATGTTCAGTACCTCAGCTTTCTTT.

The V gene is TRBV5-5, the J gene TRBJ2-7; 7 bases line up with TRBD2. The CDR3 is 17 amino acids. CDR1 is SGHKS and CDR2 is YYEKEE in the germline V gene (reference sequence). The V segment lost 5 bases and the J segment 2 bases; nucleotides outside the gene matches: 16. CDR3 amino acids: CASRALPTGGEAYEQYF. Here the CDR3 DNA reads TGTGCCAGCAGGGCCCTCCCCACTGGGGGGGAGGCCTACGAGCAGTACTTC.

This sequence joins TRBV7-3 and TRBJ2-1; the match to TRBD2 covers 11 bases. Germline values: CDR1 SGHTA, CDR2 FQGTGA. The ends lost 2 bases at V and 6 bases at J; junction bases unmatched: 9. CDR3 size: 17 residues. The CDR3 here is CASSLGPSGRPTNEQFF. DNA for the CDR3: TGTGCCAGCAGCTTAGGTCCTAGCGGGAGGCCTACCAATGAGCAGTTCTTC.

The chain joins TRBV5-5 to TRBJ2-5; the D gene is possibly TRBD1 (5 bases). V lost 10 bases, J lost 5 bases, and 12 bases lay in between. CDR3 size: 11 residues. Per germline, CDR1 SGHKS and CDR2 YYEKEE (reference sequence). CDR3 in DNA: TGTGCCCAGGCAGGGTACGAGACCCAGTACTTC. As protein: CAQAGYETQYF.

The chain carries TRBV15 and TRBJ2-2; maybe TRBD1 (6 bases). CDR3 length equals 14 residues. Germline V gene sequence: CDR1 LNHNV, CDR2 YYDKDF (reference sequence). Trimming removed 4 bases from V and 4 bases from J, with 10 bases in between. The CDR3 protein is CATSTLGATGELFF. The CDR3 coding sequence is TGTGCCACCAGCACCTTGGGGGCCACCGGGGAGCTGTTTTTT.